The 28 T cell receptor beta chains below come from one sample, sequenced in a study of spatial heterogeneity in lung cancer. This sample's time point: blood at routine non-recurrence follow-up after resection. Without sorting, whole RNA was sequenced from tumor, nontumor lung or frozen PBMC. TCRdb processed the 5' RACE reads anew with MiXCR; each CDR3 protein has one entry. The sample carries approximately 56,000 distinct CDR3 sequences, less than 9% recorded once. This sample comprised PBMCs, obtained at follow-up. The receptors derive from a female donor with early-stage non-small cell lung cancer.

Here the CDR3 reads CASRGNVVYNEQFF. In nucleotides, the CDR3 is TGCGCCAGCCGGGGCAACGTTGTTTACAATGAGCAGTTCTTC. V and J are TRBV5-1 and TRBJ2-1; TRBD1 or TRBD2 may be the D gene (5 bases each). Germline V CDR1 and CDR2: SGHRS, YFSETQ. Trimming took 7 bases from V and 4 from J, leaving 15 bases between them. The CDR3 consists of 14 residues.

In this sample, this clonotype turned up many times. This chain joins TRBV5-1 and TRBJ2-3; D is unclear. V lost 8 bases to trimming and J lost 2 bases, with 15 bases between them. The CDR3 sequence is 14 residues long. From germline, CDR1 is SGHRS and CDR2 YFSETQ. CDR3 coding DNA: TGCGCCAGTATTCGGACGACTCTCACAGATACGCAGTATTTT. Its protein product is CASIRTTLTDTQYF.

This clonotype was found many times. The rearrangement links TRBV3-1 to TRBJ2-1; 9 bases line up with TRBD2. The germline V gene encodes CDR1 LGHDT and CDR2 YNNKEL (reference sequence). CDR3 length: 17 amino acids. Trimming cost V 4 bases and J 4 bases; bases outside gene matches: 11. The CDR3 sequence: CASSRQMTSGPYNEQFF. For the CDR3, the DNA is TGTGCCAGCAGCCGCCAAATGACTAGCGGACCGTACAATGAGCAGTTCTTC.

This clonotype has at least ten counts. The chain is built from TRBV15 and TRBJ2-7; D is perhaps TRBD1 (6 bases). CDR3 length: 13 amino acids. Germline V gives CDR1 LNHNV, CDR2 YYDKDF (reference sequence). Trimming removed 3 bases at V and 5 bases at J, with 11 bases between. CDR3 sequence (DNA): TGTGCCACCAGCAGGCAGGGGAGACACGAGCAGTACTTC. It is translated as CATSRQGRHEQYF.

The CDR3 here is CASRDTPTYNEQFF. In nucleotides, the CDR3 is TGCGCCAGCAGGGACACACCGACCTACAATGAGCAGTTCTTC. V gene TRBV5-1 combines with J gene TRBJ2-1, with D perhaps TRBD1 (5 bases). Between the trimmed V and J ends, which lost 5 bases and 2 bases, there was a span of 11 bases. CDR3 size: 14 residues. Germline assignment: CDR1 SGHRS and CDR2 YFSETQ.

In its sample, this clonotype was seen many times. CDR3 bases: TGCGCCAGCAGCTTGTCGGGTATTAGTACCGGGGAGCTGTTTTTT. This gives the protein CASSLSGISTGELFF. This chain links TRBV5-1 with TRBJ2-2; no definite D call. This CDR3 spans 15 amino acids. CDR1 and CDR2 from the germline V gene are SGHRS and YFSETQ. V shed 1 base and J shed 5 bases, with 12 bases lying between them.

This clonotype occurred a few times. The chain combines TRBV7-7 with TRBJ2-3, with D possibly TRBD2 on 5 matching bases. Germline lookup yields CDR1 SSHAT and CDR2 FNYEAQ (reference sequence). There are 13 residues in the CDR3. V was cut by 5 bases and J by 4 bases, with 10 bases left in between. The CDR3 loop is CASSGSSSDTQYF. For the CDR3, the DNA is TGTGCCAGCAGCGGTTCTAGCTCAGATACGCAGTATTTT.

The chain combines TRBV20-1 with TRBJ2-3; possible D gene TRBD2, 5 bases. CDR3 length equals 12 residues. Looked up from germline, CDR1 is DFQATT and CDR2 is SNEGSKA (reference sequence). The V and J ends lost 7 bases and 3 bases respectively, with 11 bases between them. CDR3 sequence: CSVAPGTDTQYF. In DNA, the CDR3 is TGCAGTGTAGCCCCGGGAACAGATACGCAGTATTTT.

In its sample, this clonotype was seen many times. The rearrangement joins TRBV29-1 to TRBJ2-1, with D possibly TRBD2 on 7 matching bases. The ends were cut back, 6 bases at V and 9 bases at J, with 15 bases in the middle. CDR3 length: 12 residues. From germline, CDR1 is SQVTM and CDR2 ANQGSEA. CDR3: CSVARGGGEQFF. In DNA, the CDR3 is TGCAGCGTGGCAAGGGGGGGAGGTGAGCAGTTCTTC.

The V and J genes are TRBV4-3 and TRBJ1-1; TRBD1 is a possible D gene (6 bases). Germline lookup yields CDR1 LGHNA and CDR2 YSLEER. This CDR3 is 15 amino acids long. Trimming stripped 0 bases from V and 10 bases from J, with 18 bases between. The CDR3 protein is CASSQDVKGQGGAFF. CDR3 DNA sequence: TGCGCCAGCAGCCAAGACGTTAAGGGGCAAGGGGGAGCTTTCTTT.

This rearrangement joins TRBV4-1 to TRBJ2-1; 10 bases line up with TRBD1. Germline V gene sequence: CDR1 MGHRA, CDR2 YSYEKL. Losses at the gene ends were 1 base for V and 4 bases for J; bases not matched to a gene: 4. This CDR3 spans 16 amino acids. CDR3 loop: CASSQGPGQGYNEQFF. The CDR3 DNA reads TGCGCCAGCAGCCAAGGTCCGGGACAGGGGTACAATGAGCAGTTCTTC.

This clonotype was observed at least ten times. The chain is built from TRBV20-1 and TRBJ1-2, with D perhaps matching TRBD1 (5 bases). Germline V CDR1 and CDR2: DFQATT, SNEGSKA (reference sequence). Deletions cut 2 bases from V and 4 bases from J, with 14 bases between. CDR3 length: 14 amino acids. Here the CDR3 reads CSARQLGEGYGYTF. CDR3 nucleotide sequence: TGCAGTGCTAGACAGTTGGGGGAAGGCTATGGCTACACCTTC.

This clonotype showed up many times. The J gene is TRBJ1-1, the V gene TRBV2, with D uncertain. The V and J ends lost 11 bases and 8 bases respectively, with 15 bases between them. The germline V gene encodes CDR1 SNHLY and CDR2 FYNNEI. The CDR3 totals 11 residues. The CDR3 bases are TGTGCCCTCAGAGTCTTGGAAGAAGCTTTCTTT. It codes for CALRVLEEAFF. Combining the CDR3 with reference TRBV2 and TRBJ1-1 gives the whole variable domain EPEVTQTPSHQVTQMGQEVILRCVPISNHLYFYWYRQILGQKVEFLVSFYNNEISEKSEIFDDQFSVERPDGSNFTLKIRSTKLEDSAMYFCALRVLEEAFFGQGTRLTVV.

A few counts support this clonotype. V gene TRBV7-2 combines with J gene TRBJ2-2, with 8 nucleotides matching TRBD1. The CDR3 is made up of 16 amino acids. With 7 bases clipped from V and 6 bases from J, the junction kept 13 bases outside the gene matches. Germline loops: CDR1 SGHTA, CDR2 FQGNSA. For the CDR3, the DNA is TGTGCCAGCAACGGTCCCGGACAGGGTTTGTCCGGGGAGCTGTTTTTT. Translation: CASNGPGQGLSGELFF.

Many counts were recorded for this clonotype. The J gene is TRBJ2-3, the V gene TRBV5-1; TRBD2 might be the D (5 bases). The length of the CDR3 is 15 residues. The germline gives CDR1 SGHRS, CDR2 YFSETQ. Deletions cut 7 bases from V and 0 bases from J, with 15 bases between. The CDR3, as DNA: TGCGCCAGCCGCCGGGGTCGCCAAAGCACAGATACGCAGTATTTT. This sequence encodes CASRRGRQSTDTQYF.

This clonotype was found many times. This chain uses TRBV5-1 with TRBJ2-7; either TRBD1 or TRBD2 may fit D (6 bases each). This CDR3 is built from 12 residues. The V and J ends lost 2 bases and 7 bases respectively, with 10 bases between them. Germline V gene sequence: CDR1 SGHRS, CDR2 YFSETQ. As DNA, the CDR3 is TGCGCCAGCAGCTTTCGGGGGCAGGAGCAGTACTTC. It specifies CASSFRGQEQYF.

This clonotype was detected only a few times. The CDR3 protein is CASSPQRNQPQHF. DNA for the CDR3: TGTGCCAGCAGCCCCCAGCGGAATCAGCCCCAGCATTTT. The rearrangement uses TRBV7-2 and TRBJ1-5; unclear D gene. The CDR3 runs to 13 residues. The germline V gene encodes CDR1 SGHTA and CDR2 FQGNSA. Deletions cut 5 bases from V and 4 bases from J, with 9 bases between.

This clonotype was picked up a small number of times. CDR3 amino acids: CASSSSQNSPLHF. The CDR3 bases are TGTGCCAGCAGCTCCTCACAGAATTCACCCCTCCACTTT. The chain couples TRBV7-2 to TRBJ1-6; no reliable D call. Per the germline V gene, CDR1 is SGHTA and CDR2 is FQGNSA. The CDR3 is made up of 13 amino acids. The ends were cut back, 4 bases at V and 7 bases at J, with 8 bases in the middle.

For this clonotype: The junction differs from germline at one of its ends, possibly a read error. The rearrangement uses TRBV7-2 and TRBJ2-3, with D tentatively TRBD2 (6 bases). Germline assignment: CDR1 SGHTA and CDR2 FQGNSA. There are 15 residues in the CDR3. The CDR3 DNA reads TGTGCCAGCAGCTTAGCGCTAACTAGCAGAGATACGCAGTATTTT. This encodes CASSLALTSRDTQYF.

This clonotype came up many times. The chain uses TRBV7-2 and TRBJ1-2, with 9 bases aligning to TRBD1. The germline V gene has CDR1 SGHTA and CDR2 FQGNSA. V was pared by 5 bases and J by 6 bases, with 7 bases of the junction left unmatched. The CDR3 consists of 14 residues. Here the CDR3 DNA reads TGTGCCAGCAGCCCCTTTCGGACAGGGGATGGCTACACCTTC. This encodes CASSPFRTGDGYTF.

This clonotype was observed at least ten times. V usage is TRBV20-1 and J usage is TRBJ2-3; D perhaps matches TRBD1 (5 bases). The germline V gene encodes CDR1 DFQATT and CDR2 SNEGSKA (reference sequence). The CDR3 extends over 12 amino acids. This CDR3 is CTIPLGVDTQYF. DNA of the CDR3: TGCACCATCCCCTTAGGGGTAGATACGCAGTATTTT.

This clonotype was recorded many times. V usage is TRBV15 and J usage is TRBJ1-4; 8 bases match TRBD1. This CDR3 is 15 amino acids long. The junction had 3 bases not matched to a gene; V was cut back by 1 base and J by 5 bases. CDR1 is LNHNV, CDR2 YYDKDF, per germline (reference sequence). CDR3 amino acids: CATSRGDRKNEKLFF. CDR3 bases: TGTGCCACCAGCAGAGGGGACAGGAAAAATGAAAAACTGTTTTTT.

This clonotype was picked up a small number of times. The J gene is TRBJ2-1, the V gene TRBV2; D unclear. Trimming pared 5 bases from V and 7 bases from J, leaving 18 bases between. This CDR3 comprises 15 residues. Germline-derived CDR1 and CDR2 are SNHLY and FYNNEI. CDR3 coding DNA: TGTGCCAGCAGTAAAAGGGCTAACCACGGGAATGAGCAGTTCTTC. Translating gives CASSKRANHGNEQFF.

This clonotype came up many times. The chain recombines TRBV4-1 with TRBJ2-3; no clear D. The germline V gene has CDR1 MGHRA and CDR2 YSYEKL. V gave up 5 bases and J gave up 1 base, with 19 bases separating them. The CDR3 spans 17 residues. CDR3 sequence reads: CASSSPIRAKGTDTQYF. The DNA for the CDR3 is TGCGCCAGCAGCTCTCCTATACGGGCCAAGGGCACAGATACGCAGTATTTT.

This clonotype was detected ten times or more. Here the CDR3 reads CASHRARNTEAFF. As DNA, the CDR3 is TGTGCTTCTCACAGGGCCAGGAACACTGAAGCTTTCTTT. The chain has TRBV7-8 and TRBJ1-1; D perhaps matches TRBD1 (6 bases). The CDR3 runs 13 residues. Germline-derived CDR1 and CDR2 are SGHVS and FQNEAQ.

This clonotype was observed at least ten times. The V and J genes are TRBV3-1 and TRBJ2-5; D ambiguous. Germline V CDR1 and CDR2: LGHDT, YNNKEL (reference sequence). The V gene lost 1 base and the J gene lost 4 bases, with 10 bases spanning the gap. CDR3 length equals 14 residues. The CDR3 spells CASSQAGTSETQYF. DNA of the CDR3: TGTGCCAGCAGCCAAGCGGGTACCTCAGAGACCCAGTACTTC.

In its sample, this clonotype was seen many times. This sequence joins TRBV24-1 and TRBJ1-2; 7 bases match TRBD1. The CDR3 is 14 residues long. Germline assignment: CDR1 KGHDR and CDR2 SFDVKD. Trimming removed 2 bases from V and 5 bases from J; junction bases left unmatched: 4. The CDR3 bases are TGTGCCACCAGTGATTGGGACAGAAATTATGGCTACACCTTC. Encoded protein: CATSDWDRNYGYTF.

This clonotype appeared a few times. The rearrangement joins TRBV29-1 to TRBJ1-2, with TRBD1 matching over 11 bases. Germline CDR1 and CDR2: SQVTM and ANQGSEA. Trimming removed 0 bases from V and 8 bases from J; junction bases left unmatched: 5. There are 14 residues in the CDR3. The CDR3 here is CSVEDRTGGAGYTF. CDR3 sequence (DNA): TGCAGCGTTGAAGATCGGACAGGGGGCGCGGGCTACACCTTC.